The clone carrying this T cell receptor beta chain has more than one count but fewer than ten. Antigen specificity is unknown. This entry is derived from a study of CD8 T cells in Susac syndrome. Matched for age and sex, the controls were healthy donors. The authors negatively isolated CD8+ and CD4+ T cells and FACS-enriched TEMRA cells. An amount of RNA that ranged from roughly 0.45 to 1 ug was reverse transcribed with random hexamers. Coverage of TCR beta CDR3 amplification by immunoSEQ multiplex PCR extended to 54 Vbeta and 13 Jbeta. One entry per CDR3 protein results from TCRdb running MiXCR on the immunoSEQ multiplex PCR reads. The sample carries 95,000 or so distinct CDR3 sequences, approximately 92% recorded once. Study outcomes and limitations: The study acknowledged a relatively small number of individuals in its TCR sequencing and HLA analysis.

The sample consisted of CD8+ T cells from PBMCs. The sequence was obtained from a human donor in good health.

CDR3 nucleotides: TGTGCCAGCAGCCAAGAAAGCGGGGGGGCCTACGAGCAGTACTTC. Its translation is CASSQESGGAYEQYF. This chain uses TRBV4-2 with TRBJ2-7; TRBD2 aligns across 10 bases. The CDR3 covers 15 residues. CDR1 and CDR2 (germline): LGHNA, YNFKEQ. J lost 2 bases, V lost 0 bases, and 1 base had no gene match.